This T cell receptor beta chain was sequenced for a study of identifying expanded T cells in peripheral blood. Notes on this clone: The antigen is not known.

General study findings and limits: Over around two and four weeks, about 17 and 20 clones changed, versus 1.2 between replicates.

The data were produced by immunoSEQ multiplex PCR, yet TCRdb's version contains in-frame clones alone and is incomplete. Among around 91,000 clones, more than 70% were seen once, and the ten largest hold over 3%. The V gene lost 2 bases and the J gene lost 0 bases, with 13 bases spanning the gap. This CDR3 has 16 residues. The germline V gene has CDR1 SGDLS and CDR2 YYNGEE. The chain links TRBV9 to TRBJ2-3; a possible D gene is TRBD1 (5 bases). The sequenced material came from blood. The origin of this receptor is a person aged 18 to 75 in good health. CDR3 in amino acids: CASSVPDSASTDTQYF. The CDR3 coding sequence is TGTGCCAGCAGCGTCCCCGACAGTGCTAGCACAGATACGCAGTATTTT.